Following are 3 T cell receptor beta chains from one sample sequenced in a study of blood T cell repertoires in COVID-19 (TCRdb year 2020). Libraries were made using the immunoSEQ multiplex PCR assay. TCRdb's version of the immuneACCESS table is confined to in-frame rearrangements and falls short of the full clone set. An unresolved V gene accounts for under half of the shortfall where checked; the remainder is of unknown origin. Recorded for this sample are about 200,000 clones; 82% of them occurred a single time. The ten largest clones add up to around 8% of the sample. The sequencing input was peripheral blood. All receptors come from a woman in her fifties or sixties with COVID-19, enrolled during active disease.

In DNA, the CDR3 is TGTGCCAGCAGCCCGCAGGATCCGGTAAACAATGAGCAGTTCTTC. Translating it yields CASSPQDPVNNEQFF. The rearrangement links TRBV28 to TRBJ2-1; D is ambiguous. CDR1 and CDR2 from the germline V gene are MDHEN and SYDVKM. V lost 6 bases and J 5 bases, leaving 17 bases between the germline ends. The CDR3 has 15 residues.

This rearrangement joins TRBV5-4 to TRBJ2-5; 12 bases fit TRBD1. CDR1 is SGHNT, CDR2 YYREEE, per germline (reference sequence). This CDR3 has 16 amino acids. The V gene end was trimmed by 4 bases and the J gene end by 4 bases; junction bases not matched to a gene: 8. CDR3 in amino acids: CASSLGQGAFGETQYF. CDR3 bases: TGTGCCAGCAGCCTGGGACAGGGGGCATTCGGAGAGACCCAGTACTTC.

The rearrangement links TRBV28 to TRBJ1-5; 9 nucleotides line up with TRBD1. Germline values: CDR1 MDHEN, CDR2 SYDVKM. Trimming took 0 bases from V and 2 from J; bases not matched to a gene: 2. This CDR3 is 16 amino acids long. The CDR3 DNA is TGTGCCAGCAGTTTATGGGACAGGGGTGGCAATCAGCCCCAGCATTTT. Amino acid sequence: CASSLWDRGGNQPQHF.